A single sample is the source of the 8 T cell receptor beta chains below, sequenced in a study of cytomegalovirus exposure and HLA in healthy donors. PCR involved 60 Vbeta and 13 Jbeta primers. Libraries were prepared by immunoSEQ multiplex PCR; TCRdb keeps only in-frame clonotypes and omits some of them. The sample has some 180,000 clones; 75% to 85% are singletons. Source material: PBMCs. The receptors come from a woman aged 55-69 years in good health and CMV-seropositive.

This sequence joins TRBV10-3 and TRBJ1-1, with D possibly being TRBD1 (6 bases). The germline V gene encodes CDR1 ENHRY and CDR2 SYGVKD. CDR3 length equals 16 residues. Trimming stripped 3 bases from V and 3 bases from J, with 17 bases between. CDR3: CAISEARGGEHTEAFF. CDR3 DNA: TGTGCCATCAGTGAAGCTCGAGGGGGGGAGCACACTGAAGCTTTCTTT.

V and J are TRBV5-1 and TRBJ2-7; TRBD2 aligns across 11 bases. Trimming removed 2 bases from V and 2 bases from J; junction bases left unmatched: 3. Germline CDR1 and CDR2: SGHRS and YFSETQ. The CDR3 is 15 residues long. In DNA form, the CDR3 reads TGCGCCAGCAGCTTACTACTAGCGGGGGCCTACGAGCAGTACTTC. Protein: CASSLLLAGAYEQYF.

V gene TRBV6-1 combines with J gene TRBJ2-7; the match to TRBD1 covers 7 bases. J lost 5 bases, V lost 7 bases, and 8 bases had no gene match. The length of the CDR3 is 13 residues. Germline lookup yields CDR1 MNHNS and CDR2 SASEGT. The CDR3 nucleotides read TGTGCCAGCAACAGGGACAGTCTCGACGAGCAGTACTTC. Its protein product is CASNRDSLDEQYF.

The gene calls are TRBV6-6 and TRBJ2-6; D is unresolved. The CDR3 is 15 residues long. Germline V lookup: CDR1 MNHNY, CDR2 SVGAGI (reference sequence). V was pared by 4 bases and J by 0 bases, with 7 bases between. The CDR3 spells CASSSHSSGANVLTF. The CDR3 nucleotides are TGTGCCAGCAGTTCTCACAGCTCTGGGGCCAACGTCCTGACTTTC.

CDR3 protein: CASGGQGSFLNTEAFF. CDR3 bases: TGTGCCAGTGGAGGACAGGGGTCCTTTTTGAACACTGAAGCTTTCTTT. This chain uses TRBV19 with TRBJ1-1, with TRBD1 identical over 9 bases. V lost 8 bases, J lost 0 bases, and 10 bases stayed unmatched. This CDR3 is 16 amino acids long. CDR1 and CDR2 from the germline V gene are LNHDA and SQIVND (reference sequence). Full variable domain (outside the CDR3, taken from reference TRBV19 and TRBJ1-1): DGGITQSPKYLFRKEGQNVTLSCEQNLNHDAMYWYRQDPGQGLRLIYYSQIVNDFQKGDIAEGYSVSREKKESFPLTVTSAQKNPTAFYLCASGGQGSFLNTEAFFGQGTRLTVV.

The chain links TRBV28 to TRBJ2-5, with a tentative D call TRBD1 (6 bases). CDR1 and CDR2 (germline): MDHEN, SYDVKM. V dropped 4 bases and J dropped 1 base, with 13 bases sitting between them. This CDR3 contains 15 residues. The CDR3 spells CASSSLQGLQETQYF. The CDR3 DNA is TGTGCCAGCAGTTCATTACAGGGCCTCCAAGAGACCCAGTACTTC.

This clone has only a few counts. The rearrangement links TRBV11-1 to TRBJ2-1; maybe TRBD2 (6 bases). There are 15 residues in the CDR3. V lost 5 bases to trimming and J lost 0 bases, with 11 bases between them. The V gene's germline CDR1 is SGHAT and CDR2 FQDESV (reference sequence). CDR3 sequence: CASSPGTFSYNEQFF. CDR3 nucleotides: TGTGCCAGCAGCCCAGGGACTTTCTCCTACAATGAGCAGTTCTTC.

The V and J genes are TRBV14 and TRBJ2-7; the match to TRBD1 covers 7 bases. The CDR3 extends over 16 amino acids. V lost 4 bases to trimming and J lost 3 bases; unmatched junction nucleotides: 12. Per germline, CDR1 SGHDN and CDR2 FVKESK. CDR3 sequence: CASSLPGQSPNYEQYF. The DNA of the CDR3 is TGTGCCAGCAGCCTTCCGGGACAGTCCCCTAACTACGAGCAGTACTTC.